The present TCR beta chain was sequenced within a study of cytomegalovirus exposure and HLA in healthy donors. The germline gives CDR1 SGHDN, CDR2 FVKESK. The CDR3 runs 12 residues. V lost 1 base and J lost 3, with 4 bases in between. 60 Vbeta and 13 Jbeta primers were used in PCR. Data came from immunoSEQ multiplex PCR; TCRdb stores just in-frame clones and leaves some out. The table has about 130,000 clones, just under 80% seen once. Whole-study findings and limits: The authors judged a highly shared variant cluster likely a sequencing artifact. About 87% or about 30% of the time was how often most TCR beta V segments were productive, according to an earlier analysis. Roughly uniform depth of sequencing across donors was assumed in presence/absence analyses. It was only CMV serostatus that was available as immune exposure information.

Comment on this clone: Its antigen is currently unknown.

The TCR originated in a male donor in good health and CMV-seronegative. This chain joins TRBV14 and TRBJ2-7; D is unclear. The sample taken for sequencing was PBMCs. As DNA, the CDR3 is TGTGCCAGCAGCCAAGGTATCTACGAGCAGTACTTC. This gives the protein CASSQGIYEQYF.